The rows below give T cell receptor beta chains drawn from one sample of a study of early T cells in non-severe SARS-CoV-2 infection. TCRdb independently ran MiXCR on the 5' RACE reads; one entry per CDR3 protein. Of 69,000 or so distinct CDR3 sequences listed, 4.6% are singletons. The sample in question was whole blood, obtained at baseline. The receptors here all came from an adult who was a healthcare worker with PCR-confirmed SARS-CoV-2 infection or an uninfected control (not recorded which). The donor label of this sample is uncertain. Both conserved end residues are part of each CDR3. A D gene is named only where the DNA matches it firmly. Clone size is stated in some rows and not others, as once, few, many or a class when expanded.

TRBV10-3	NA	many	TRBJ1-1	TGTGCCATCAGTGAGAGGCAGGAAGGAACTGAAGCTTTCTTT	CAISERQEGTEAFF
TRBV27	NA	many	TRBJ1-5	TGTGCCAGCAGTAGGGGAGTGGGGTATAGCAATCAGCCCCAGCATTTT	CASSRGVGYSNQPQHF
TRBV6-5	NA	many	TRBJ1-1	TGTGCCAGCAGTTACTCGAAGGACACTGAAGCTTTCTTT	CASSYSKDTEAFF
TRBV29-1	NA	many	TRBJ2-7	TGCAGCGTTGAAACAGACCGAAGTGAGCAGTACTTC	CSVETDRSEQYF
TRBV29-1	TRBD1	many	TRBJ2-1	TGCAGCGTCCCGGACAGGGGGCTGTGGGTTGGGCAGTTCTTC	CSVPDRGLWVGQFF
TRBV12-3/TRBV12-4	NA	NA	TRBJ1-2	TGTGCCAGCAGTTTAGTCCGGGGCTATGGCTACACCTTC	CASSLVRGYGYTF
TRBV6-6	NA	many	TRBJ2-5	TGTGCCAGCACCGTCGACAGGAGCCAAGAGACCCAGTACTTC	CASTVDRSQETQYF
TRBV3-1	NA	few	TRBJ2-5	TGTGCCAGCAGCTGGGGACCGCAAGAGACCCAGTACTTC	CASSWGPQETQYF
TRBV7-6	TRBD1	many	TRBJ2-7	TGTGCCAGCAGCAACCGGGACAGGGCCTACGAGCAGTACTTC	CASSNRDRAYEQYF
TRBV6-2/TRBV6-3	NA	many	TRBJ1-5	TGTGCCAGCAGTTACCCCGGGAGCACCAAGGCCCAGCATTTT	CASSYPGSTKAQHF
TRBV6-5	NA	many	TRBJ1-6	TGTGCCAGCAGCATGCCAGGGGCCCTGAATTCACCCCTCCACTTT	CASSMPGALNSPLHF
TRBV12-3/TRBV12-4	TRBD1	many	TRBJ1-5	TGTGCCAGCACCACGGACAGGGCAAACCTCCAGCCCCAGCATTTT	CASTTDRANLQPQHF
TRBV5-1	NA	few	TRBJ2-2	TGCGCCAGCAGGAGCGGTCTGTGGCTCGACACCGGGGAGCTGTTTTTT	CASRSGLWLDTGELFF
TRBV29-1	NA	many	TRBJ2-2	TGCAGCGTTGAAGATCGACCCACCGGGGAGCTGTTTTTT	CSVEDRPTGELFF
TRBV28	NA	NA	TRBJ2-3	TGTGCCAGCAGTTTACCACGCTATGGGGACACAGATACGCAGTATTTT	CASSLPRYGDTDTQYF
TRBV15	NA	few	TRBJ2-7	TGTGCCACCAGCCCACGGGGATCCGAGCAGTACTTC	CATSPRGSEQYF
TRBV25-1	NA	many	TRBJ2-7	TGTGCCAGCAGTGAATATACAGGGCACTCCTACGAGCAGTACTTC	CASSEYTGHSYEQYF
TRBV28	NA	few	TRBJ1-5	TGTGCCAGCAGCTTGGGGTTAGCCTCGGGGAATCAGCCCCAGCATTTT	CASSLGLASGNQPQHF
TRBV27	NA	few	TRBJ1-1	TGTGCCAGCAGTTTGCAGAGCCCGAACACTGAAGCTTTCTTT	CASSLQSPNTEAFF
TRBV7-9	NA	many	TRBJ2-7	TGTGCCAGCAGCTTCGGGTCAGGTCCCTACGAGCAGTACTTC	CASSFGSGPYEQYF
TRBV7-8	NA	many	TRBJ2-1	TGTGCCAGCAGCACGGGGGTCGATGAGCAGTTCTTC	CASSTGVDEQFF
TRBV11-3	TRBD1	many	TRBJ1-1	TGTGCCAGCAGCCAACAGGGGATGAACACTGAAGCTTTCTTT	CASSQQGMNTEAFF
TRBV15	NA	many	TRBJ1-5	TGTGCCACCAGCAGAGAGCCCAGTCCCTATAGCAATCAGCCCCAGCATTTT	CATSREPSPYSNQPQHF
TRBV5-1	NA	many	TRBJ1-4	TGCGCCAGCAGCTTGGATCCGGTGGGGGGCGAAAAACTGTTTTTT	CASSLDPVGGEKLFF
TRBV7-9	NA	few	TRBJ1-5	TGTGCCAGCAGCCGATCGGGGGGGCAGCCCCAGCATTTT	CASSRSGGQPQHF
TRBV3-1	NA	NA	TRBJ1-3	TGTGCCAGCAGCCGTACCTGGGGCTCCTCTGGAAACACCATATATTTT	CASSRTWGSSGNTIYF
TRBV19	NA	many	TRBJ1-2	TGTGCCAGTAGTATGCAGGGGCCCATCTATGGCTACACCTTC	CASSMQGPIYGYTF
TRBV3-1	TRBD1	NA	TRBJ1-2	TGTGCCAGCACAGGGGGCCGATATGGCTACACCTTC	CASTGGRYGYTF
TRBV29-1	NA	few	TRBJ1-1	TGCAGCGTTGTACGCAGGGACACTGAAGCTTTCTTT	CSVVRRDTEAFF
TRBV14	NA	few	TRBJ2-6	TGTGCCAGCAGCCAAGCGAGTCAGACTGGGGCCAACGTCCTGACTTTC	CASSQASQTGANVLTF
TRBV29-1	TRBD2	many	TRBJ2-7	TGCAGCGTGGGGACTAGCGGGGCCCCTGTCGGGCAGTACTTC	CSVGTSGAPVGQYF
TRBV29-1	NA	NA	TRBJ1-1	TGCAGCGTTGTCGAATTGGGAAACACTGAAGCTTTCTTT	CSVVELGNTEAFF
TRBV5-1	TRBD2	many	TRBJ2-5	TGCGCCAGCAGCTCCCCGCGGGGGGGAGAAGAGACCCAGTACTTC	CASSSPRGGEETQYF
TRBV20-1	TRBD1	NA	TRBJ2-7	TGCAGTGCTGGACAGGGAAATTACGACGAGCAGTACTTC	CSAGQGNYDEQYF
TRBV19	NA	NA	TRBJ2-1	TGTGCCGGTTCGAGGGGACCCAACAATGAGCAGTTCTTC	CAGSRGPNNEQFF
TRBV20-1	NA	many	TRBJ2-5	TGCAGTGCCCCCAGGGAGACCCAGTACTTC	CSAPRETQYF
TRBV4-2	TRBD2	many	TRBJ2-3	TGTGCCAGCAGCCAACGCCGGGTAGCGGGGAGGTCGACAGATACGCAGTATTTT	CASSQRRVAGRSTDTQYF
TRBV10-3	TRBD2	many	TRBJ2-1	TGTGCCATCAGAAGGACTAGCGGATCCTACAATGAGCAGTTCTTC	CAIRRTSGSYNEQFF
TRBV28	TRBD2	many	TRBJ2-1	TGTGCCAGCAGCGGCGGGAGTTACAATGAGCAGTTCTTC	CASSGGSYNEQFF
TRBV6-1	TRBD2	NA	TRBJ2-7	TGTGCCAGCCAACTGGGAGGGTTACCCTACGAGCAGTACTTC	CASQLGGLPYEQYF
TRBV7-7	NA	many	TRBJ2-2	TGTGCTAGCAGCGTACAGGACACCGGGGAGCTGTTTTTT	CASSVQDTGELFF
TRBV4-3	TRBD2	NA	TRBJ2-3	TGCGCCAGCAGCCAATTCAGGACTAGCGTCGCAGATACGCAGTATTTT	CASSQFRTSVADTQYF
TRBV2	TRBD1	many	TRBJ2-1	TGTGCCAGCAGCCCATCACGGCAGGGGGTGAGGAATGAGCAGTTCTTC	CASSPSRQGVRNEQFF
TRBV30	NA	NA	TRBJ2-2	TGTGCCTGGAGTGTACTGAAAAGTGTTACCGGGGAGCTGTTTTTT	CAWSVLKSVTGELFF
TRBV10-3	TRBD2	few	TRBJ2-3	TGTGCCATCAGTTTTAGCGGGGGCGGGCCAGATACGCAGTATTTT	CAISFSGGGPDTQYF
TRBV7-9	NA	many	TRBJ1-5	TGTGCCAGCAGCTTAGATGGGACTGTTCAGCCCCAGCATTTT	CASSLDGTVQPQHF
TRBV29-1	NA	many	TRBJ1-1	TGCAGCGTTGCCAGAGGGGCCGGGAACACTGAAGCTTTCTTT	CSVARGAGNTEAFF
TRBV20-1	NA	medium-sized	TRBJ2-7	TGCAGTGCCGCGGACAGCCGGTCCTACGAGCAGTACTTC	CSAADSRSYEQYF
TRBV10-3	TRBD1	many	TRBJ2-7	TGTGCCATCACCGAGGGGGACAGGGAAGAGCAGTACTTC	CAITEGDREEQYF
TRBV20-1	NA	many	TRBJ1-2	TGCAGTGCTAGCGGAAAAGTCGATGGCTACACCTTC	CSASGKVDGYTF
TRBV28	TRBD1	many	TRBJ2-4	TGTGCCAGCAGTTTTTGGGACAGCCAAGCCAAAAACATTCAGTACTTC	CASSFWDSQAKNIQYF
TRBV5-6	NA	NA	TRBJ2-7	TGTGCCAGCAGCTACGGGGGTTCCTACGAGCAGTACTTC	CASSYGGSYEQYF
TRBV20-1	TRBD1	many	TRBJ2-7	TGCAGTGCTAGTAGGACAGGGGACGAGCAGTACTTC	CSASRTGDEQYF
TRBV6-1	TRBD1	NA	TRBJ2-2	TGTGCCAGCAGCAGGACAGGGGGCTTCACCGGGGAGCTGTTTTTT	CASSRTGGFTGELFF
TRBV10-1	TRBD2	few	TRBJ2-5	TGCGCCAGCAGTGGAGACCCTAGCGGGTTTCAAGAGACCCAGTACTTC	CASSGDPSGFQETQYF
TRBV28	NA	NA	TRBJ1-2	TGTGCCAGCAGGAACTATGGCTACACCTTC	CASRNYGYTF
TRBV11-2	NA	many	TRBJ1-5	TGTGCCAGCAGCTTAACGGTGGTCCACAGAGGGCAGCCCCAGCATTTT	CASSLTVVHRGQPQHF
TRBV14	NA	few	TRBJ1-4	TGTGCCAGCAGCCAAGGAAGGGGTCGACCTAATGAAAAACTGTTTTTT	CASSQGRGRPNEKLFF
TRBV12-3/TRBV12-4	NA	many	TRBJ1-3	TGTGCCAGCAGTCCCCACCGACAGCCTGGAAACACCATATATTTT	CASSPHRQPGNTIYF